The T cell receptor beta chain described here comes from a study of cytomegalovirus exposure and HLA in healthy donors. General observations from the study: Within a later analysis, the majority of CMV-associated TCR beta chains appeared HLA-restricted. For TCR beta chains, V- and J-gene trimming was later linked to a missense DCLRE1C variant. In a later analysis, a genetic analysis reported fewer productive-TCR N-insertions in an Asian-associated ancestry cluster than the cohort average.

The ends lost 4 bases at V and 11 bases at J; junction bases unmatched: 10. Germline loops: CDR1 SGHRS, CDR2 YFSETQ. This CDR3 region has 15 residues. PCR used 60 Vbeta primers and 13 Jbeta primers. Profiling relied on immunoSEQ multiplex PCR, and the TCRdb table lists in-frame clones only, not all of them. Of roughly 120,000 clones listed, around 80% are singletons. The sample holds a few counts of this clone. Its antigen is unidentified. Sample: PBMCs. J is TRBJ2-2 and V is TRBV5-1; 11 nucleotides match TRBD2. The TCR was taken from a man between 18 and 29 years old in good health and CMV-seronegative. For the CDR3, the DNA is TGCGCCAGCAGCGCGACTAGCGGGATTTTGGCTGAGCTGTTTTTT. This gives the protein CASSATSGILAELFF.